Listed here is a single T cell receptor (beta chain). This record comes from a study of cytomegalovirus exposure and HLA in healthy donors. PCR involved 60 Vbeta and 13 Jbeta primers. Clones were sequenced by immunoSEQ multiplex PCR, and TCRdb holds only the in-frame ones, with some missing. This sample has some 120,000 clones, with roughly 70% found just once. With 4 bases removed from V and 1 base from J, the gap between germline ends came to 10 bases. The CDR3 contains 14 residues. In germline, CDR1 is SNHLY, CDR2 FYNNEI. The sample taken for sequencing was PBMCs. The receptor comes from a man between 35 and 55 years old in good health and CMV-seropositive. The chain has TRBV2 and TRBJ2-5; D is perhaps TRBD1 (5 bases). The CDR3 sequence is CASSVQGVQETQYF. DNA of the CDR3: TGTGCCAGCAGTGTACAAGGGGTCCAAGAGACCCAGTACTTC.